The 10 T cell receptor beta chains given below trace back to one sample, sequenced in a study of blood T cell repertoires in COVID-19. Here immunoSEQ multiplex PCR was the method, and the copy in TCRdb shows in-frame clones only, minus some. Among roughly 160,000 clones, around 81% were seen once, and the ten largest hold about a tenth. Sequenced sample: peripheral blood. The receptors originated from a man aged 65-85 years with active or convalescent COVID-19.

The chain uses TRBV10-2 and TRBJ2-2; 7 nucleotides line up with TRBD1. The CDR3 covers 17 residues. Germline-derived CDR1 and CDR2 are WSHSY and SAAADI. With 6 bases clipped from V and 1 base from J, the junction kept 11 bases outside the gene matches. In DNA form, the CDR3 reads TGCGCCAGCAGATCCGGGACAGATACTGGGAACACCGGGGAGCTGTTTTTT. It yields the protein CASRSGTDTGNTGELFF.

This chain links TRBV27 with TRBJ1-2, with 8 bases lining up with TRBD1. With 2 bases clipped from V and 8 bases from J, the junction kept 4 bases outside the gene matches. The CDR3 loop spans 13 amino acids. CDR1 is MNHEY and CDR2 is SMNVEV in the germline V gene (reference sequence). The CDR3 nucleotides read TGTGCCAGCAGTTTAGGACAGGGTGACGGCTACACCTTC. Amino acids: CASSLGQGDGYTF.

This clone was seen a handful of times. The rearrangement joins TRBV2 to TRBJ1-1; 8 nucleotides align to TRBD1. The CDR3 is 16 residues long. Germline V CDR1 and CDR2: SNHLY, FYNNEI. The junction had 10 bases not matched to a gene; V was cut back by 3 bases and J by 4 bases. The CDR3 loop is CASSERPDRVGTEAFF. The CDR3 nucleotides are TGTGCCAGCAGTGAGAGGCCGGACAGGGTTGGCACTGAAGCTTTCTTT.

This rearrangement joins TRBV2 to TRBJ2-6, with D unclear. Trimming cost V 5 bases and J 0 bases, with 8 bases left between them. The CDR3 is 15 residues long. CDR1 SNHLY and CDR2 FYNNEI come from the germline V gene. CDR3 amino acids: CASSLINSGANVLTF. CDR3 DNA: TGTGCCAGCAGTCTAATTAACTCTGGGGCCAACGTCCTGACTTTC.

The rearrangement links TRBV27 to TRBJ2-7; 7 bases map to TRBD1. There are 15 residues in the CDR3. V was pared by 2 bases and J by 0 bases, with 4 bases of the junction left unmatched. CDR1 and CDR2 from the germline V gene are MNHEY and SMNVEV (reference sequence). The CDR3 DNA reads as TGTGCCAGCAGTTTAAGGGGGCCGACCTCCTACGAGCAGTACTTC. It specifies CASSLRGPTSYEQYF.

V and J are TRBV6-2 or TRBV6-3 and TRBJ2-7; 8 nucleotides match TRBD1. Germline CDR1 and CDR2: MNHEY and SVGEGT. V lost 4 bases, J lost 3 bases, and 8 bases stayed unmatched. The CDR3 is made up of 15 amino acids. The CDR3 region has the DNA TGTGCCAGCAGTTCTCCAGGGGGCCCGATCTACGAGCAGTACTTC. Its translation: CASSSPGGPIYEQYF.

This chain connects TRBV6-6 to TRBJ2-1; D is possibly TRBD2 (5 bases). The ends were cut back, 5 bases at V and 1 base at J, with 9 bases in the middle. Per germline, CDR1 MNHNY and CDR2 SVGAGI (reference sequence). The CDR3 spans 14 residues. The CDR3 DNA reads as TGTGCCAGCAGTAGCGGCAGATCCTACAATGAGCAGTTCTTC. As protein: CASSSGRSYNEQFF.

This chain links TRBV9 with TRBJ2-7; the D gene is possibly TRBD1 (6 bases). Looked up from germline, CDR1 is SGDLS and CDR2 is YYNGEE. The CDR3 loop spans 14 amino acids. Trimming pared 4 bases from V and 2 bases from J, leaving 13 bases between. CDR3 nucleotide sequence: TGTGCCAGCAGCCCAAGGGACACTACCTACGAGCAGTACTTC. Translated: CASSPRDTTYEQYF.

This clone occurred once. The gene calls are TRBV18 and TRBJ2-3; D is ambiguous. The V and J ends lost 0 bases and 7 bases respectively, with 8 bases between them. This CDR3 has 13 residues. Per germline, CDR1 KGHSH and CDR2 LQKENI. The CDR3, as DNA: TGTGCCAGCTCACCACCCGGGTCCTATACGCAGTATTTT. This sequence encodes CASSPPGSYTQYF.

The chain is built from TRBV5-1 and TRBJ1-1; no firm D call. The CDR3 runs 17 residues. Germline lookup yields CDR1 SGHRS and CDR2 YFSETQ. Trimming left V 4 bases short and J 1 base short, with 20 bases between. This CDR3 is CASSIWNEYSGNTEAFF. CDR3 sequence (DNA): TGCGCCAGCAGCATTTGGAATGAGTACTCGGGGAACACTGAAGCTTTCTTT.